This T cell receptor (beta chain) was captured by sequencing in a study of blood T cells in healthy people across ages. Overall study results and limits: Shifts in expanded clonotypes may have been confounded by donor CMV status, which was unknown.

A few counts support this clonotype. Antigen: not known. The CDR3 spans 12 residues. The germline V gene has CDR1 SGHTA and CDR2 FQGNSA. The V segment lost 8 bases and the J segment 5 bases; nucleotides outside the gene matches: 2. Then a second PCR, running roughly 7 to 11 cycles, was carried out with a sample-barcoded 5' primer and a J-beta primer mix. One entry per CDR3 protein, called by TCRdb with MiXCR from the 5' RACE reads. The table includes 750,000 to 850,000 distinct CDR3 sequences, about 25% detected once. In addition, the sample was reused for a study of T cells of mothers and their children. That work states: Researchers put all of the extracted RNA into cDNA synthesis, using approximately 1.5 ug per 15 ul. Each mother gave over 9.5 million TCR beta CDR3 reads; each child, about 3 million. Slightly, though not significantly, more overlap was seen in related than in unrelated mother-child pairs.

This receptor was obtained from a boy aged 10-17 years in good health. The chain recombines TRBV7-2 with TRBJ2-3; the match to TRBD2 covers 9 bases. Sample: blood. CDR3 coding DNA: TGTGCCAGCGCGACTAGCGGAGATACGCAGTATTTT. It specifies CASATSGDTQYF.